Listed below are T cell receptor beta chains from one sample, sequenced in a study of beta chain features in type 1 diabetes. Assay: immunoSEQ multiplex PCR; the TCRdb copy retains only in-frame clones and omits some. The sample shows 200,000 to 250,000 clones, roughly 9.6% of them seen only once. The material sequenced was naive CD4+ T cells from blood. These receptors originate from a woman in her late teens or twenties in good health. Both conserved end residues are part of each CDR3. The order of the fields is D gene, V gene, J gene, clone size, CDR3 DNA, CDR3 protein. The D gene is left open where the match is weak. Some rows mark clone size as missing; the rest say once, few, many or name a class of expanded clone.

>TRBD1|TRBV11-2|TRBJ1-1|few
TGTGCCAGCAGCTTAAGGGACAGACCGAACACTGAAGCTTTCTTT
CASSLRDRPNTEAFF
>-|TRBV12-5|TRBJ2-1|few
TGTGCTAGTGGTTATCTAAACCCCTCCTACAATGAGCAGTTCTTC
CASGYLNPSYNEQFF
>TRBD2|TRBV30|TRBJ2-4|many
TGTGCCTGGAGTGCGCTGGGAGGGATAGGCATTCAGTACTTC
CAWSALGGIGIQYF
>-|TRBV6-5|TRBJ2-7|-
TGTGCCAGCAGGGTAGCTAGCGCGATGTCCTACGAGCAGTACTTC
CASRVASAMSYEQYF
>TRBD2|TRBV5-6|TRBJ2-1|-
TGTGCCAGCTCCGAGGGGACTAGCACCTATGAGCAGTTCTTC
CASSEGTSTYEQFF
>-|TRBV5-5|TRBJ2-3|-
TGTGCCAGCAGCTTGACGGTCACAGATACGCAGTATTTT
CASSLTVTDTQYF
>-|TRBV7-6|TRBJ2-7|-
TGTGCCAGCGGCGGCGACAGCCACACCTACGAGCAGTACTTC
CASGGDSHTYEQYF
>TRBD1|TRBV7-3|TRBJ2-3|-
TGTGCCAGCAGCTTAAAGGGGACAGGGGGCACAGATACGCAGTATTTT
CASSLKGTGGTDTQYF
>-|TRBV7-9|TRBJ1-1|few
TGTGCCAGCAGCCGAGAAGAGGGCACTGAAGCTTTCTTT
CASSREEGTEAFF
>TRBD2|TRBV11-3|TRBJ2-1|-
TGTGCCAGCAGCCCGGGGGCTAGCGGGATTCATGAGCAGTTCTTC
CASSPGASGIHEQFF
>-|TRBV5-1|TRBJ2-5|few
TGCGCCAGCAGCGAGGGAGGCTCCGGGGAGACCCAGTACTTC
CASSEGGSGETQYF
>TRBD2|TRBV6-5|TRBJ2-1|few
TGTGCCAGCAGTTACAACCCGCCGGGACTAGTGAGTGAGCAGTTCTTC
CASSYNPPGLVSEQFF
>TRBD2|TRBV12-5|TRBJ2-1|few
TGTGCTAGTGGTTTTTCAACTAGCGGGGGGCCCCCGGTTGATCCGTTCTTC
CASGFSTSGGPPVDPFF
>-|TRBV18|TRBJ2-2|-
TGTGCCAGCTCACCACTCGGAGGGATGACCGGGGAGCTGTTTTTT
CASSPLGGMTGELFF
>TRBD2|TRBV14|TRBJ2-7|few
TGTGCCAGCAGCCAAAATAGCGGGAGCTCCTACGAGCAGTACTTC
CASSQNSGSSYEQYF
>TRBD1|TRBV6-1|TRBJ1-5|-
TGTGCCAGCAGTCCGGACAGGAGGAATCAGCCCCAGCATTTT
CASSPDRRNQPQHF
>TRBD1|TRBV28|TRBJ2-3|few
TGTGCCAGCACCCCGGCTTCGACAGGGGTCTTGGGTTTTAGGCAGTATTTT
CASTPASTGVLGFRQYF
>TRBD1|TRBV5-4|TRBJ1-6|-
TGTGCCAGCAGCCCCCGGACAGGGTATAATTCACCCCTCCACTTT
CASSPRTGYNSPLHF
>TRBD1|TRBV5-1|TRBJ2-5|-
TGCGCCAGCAGCCCCGGGACAGGGGGTCCCGGGGTGGAGACCCAGTACTTC
CASSPGTGGPGVETQYF
>-|TRBV5-6|TRBJ1-2|-
TGTGCCAGCAGTTACCTATATGGCTACACCTTC
CASSYLYGYTF
>TRBD1|TRBV5-1|TRBJ1-1|-
TGCGCCAGCAGCTTGGCGTCAGGGGGCAACACTGAAGCTTTCTTT
CASSLASGGNTEAFF
>TRBD2|TRBV9|TRBJ2-2|-
TGTGCCAGCAGCCCCGGGGGGTCAAAGGTCCCCGGGGAGCTGTTTTTT
CASSPGGSKVPGELFF
>-|TRBV19|TRBJ2-6|-
TGTGCCAGTACGTCCCGGGGCGGGGCTGGGGCCAACGTCCTGACTTTC
CASTSRGGAGANVLTF
>-|TRBV7-9|TRBJ2-7|-
TGTGCCAGCAACCTTGGGGGCCCCGACTACGAGCAGTACTTC
CASNLGGPDYEQYF
>TRBD1|TRBV7-9|TRBJ1-2|-
TGTGCCAGCAGCACACTAGACAGGGACTATGGCTACACCTTC
CASSTLDRDYGYTF
>-|TRBV7-9|TRBJ2-5|many
TGTGCCAGCAGCCTACAGCGGGAGACCCAGTACTTC
CASSLQRETQYF
>-|TRBV7-8|TRBJ2-5|-
TGTGCCACCTCAGGAAGGTTAGCGGAAGAGACCCAGTACTTC
CATSGRLAEETQYF
>-|TRBV6-1|TRBJ1-4|-
TGTGCCAGCAGTGAAGCAACAGATAATGAAAAACTGTTTTTT
CASSEATDNEKLFF
>-|TRBV30|TRBJ2-6|-
TGTGCCTGGGGGGGGACCCTAATTGGCGTCCTGACTTTC
CAWGGTLIGVLTF
>TRBD1|TRBV19|TRBJ1-5|-
TGTGCCAGTAGTGACAGGGGGAGCGGTAATCAGCCCCAGCATTTT
CASSDRGSGNQPQHF
>-|TRBV6-6|TRBJ2-2|few
TGTGCCAGCAGTCGATGGACAGCAGACACCGGGGAGCTGTTTTTT
CASSRWTADTGELFF
>-|TRBV1|TRBJ1-5|-
TGCACCAGCAGCCAAGTCCGGGACAGGAGAAACAATCAGCCCCAGCATTTT
CTSSQVRDRRNNQPQHF
>TRBD2|TRBV5-4|TRBJ2-2|few
TGTGCCAGCGGGACTAGCGTGAACACCGGGGAGCTGTTTTTT
CASGTSVNTGELFF
>TRBD1|TRBV7-9|TRBJ1-2|few
TGTGCCAGCAGCTCTTTGGGACAGCGGGGGCTTGGCTACACCTTC
CASSSLGQRGLGYTF
>TRBD1|TRBV19|TRBJ2-7|few
TGTGCCAGTAGACCGGGACAGGGCCCCTACGAGCAGTACTTC
CASRPGQGPYEQYF
>TRBD1|TRBV29-1|TRBJ1-1|-
TGCAGCGTTGAGACCCCGATACAGGGGGCAGCCGAAGCTTTCTTT
CSVETPIQGAAEAFF
>TRBD2|TRBV7-9|TRBJ2-1|-
TGTGCCAGCAGCTTAGCTGGGACTAGCGGGACCTACAATGAGCAGTTCTTC
CASSLAGTSGTYNEQFF
>TRBD2|TRBV2|TRBJ2-1|few
TGTGCCAGCAGTACAGCGGGAGGATCCTACAATGAGCAGTTCTTC
CASSTAGGSYNEQFF
>TRBD1|TRBV19|TRBJ1-5|-
TGTGCCAGTAGTACCCTAGACAGGGTAAACCAGCCCCAGCATTTT
CASSTLDRVNQPQHF
>TRBD1|TRBV2|TRBJ2-4|few
TGTGCCAGCAGTGTTGGACAGGGGGTTTGGGAGGGAGCCAAAGACATTCAGTACTTC
CASSVGQGVWEGAKDIQYF
>-|TRBV5-1|TRBJ2-7|few
TGCGCCAGCAGCTTGGCCCTTGTGAGAAACAGGGAAGCGCTATGGGAGCAGTACTTC
CASSLALVRNREALWEQYF
>-|TRBV19|TRBJ2-7|-
TGTGCCAGTAGTTCCAGCTCCTACGAGCAGTACTTC
CASSSSSYEQYF
>TRBD1|TRBV7-2|TRBJ2-1|few
TGTGCCAGCAGGGCTGACAGGGGCTCCTACAATGAGCAGTTCTTC
CASRADRGSYNEQFF
>TRBD1|TRBV28|TRBJ2-2|-
TGTGCCAGCAGTCGGACAGGGGGCACCGGGGAGCTGTTTTTT
CASSRTGGTGELFF
>TRBD2|TRBV5-1|TRBJ2-5|-
TGCGCCAGCAGGCCCGGGACTAGCGGGAGGTACCAAGAGACCCAGTACTTC
CASRPGTSGRYQETQYF
>-|TRBV6-6|TRBJ1-2|few
TGTGCCAGCGTGGGCGCCACCTATGGCTACACCTTC
CASVGATYGYTF
>-|TRBV7-2|TRBJ1-5|few
TGTGCCAGCAGCTTCGGGGGTGATCAGCCCCAGCATTTT
CASSFGGDQPQHF